This section outlines one T cell receptor (beta chain) sequence together with its context. Antigen specificity is unknown. The data are from a study of cytomegalovirus exposure and HLA in healthy donors. About the research overall: The study's early data release held about 85 million unique TCRs from HLA-typed donors. The study's findings and limits: A later analysis reported that several of the most significant clusters appeared to be linked to common viral pathogens, among them Epstein-Barr virus.

Germline V gives CDR1 MGHRA, CDR2 YSYEKL. The CDR3 has 15 amino acids. V lost 4 bases, J lost 4 bases, and 14 bases lay in between. The PCR ran on 60 Vbeta and 13 Jbeta primers. Assay: immunoSEQ multiplex PCR; the TCRdb copy retains only in-frame clones and omits some. The sample includes about 220,000 clones, over 80% of them seen just once. This TCR came from a boy between 2 and 10 years old in good health and CMV-seronegative. The chain carries TRBV4-1 and TRBJ1-3, with a weak D call TRBD1 (6 bases). The sample taken for sequencing was PBMCs. The CDR3 is CASSLARGVGNTIYF. The CDR3, as DNA: TGCGCCAGCAGCCTCGCCAGGGGCGTCGGAAACACCATATATTTT.